Reported below is one TCR beta chain. Its cognate antigen is unknown. Trimming at V came to 0 bases and at J to 2 bases, leaving 9 bases not matched to a gene. CDR1 is KGHDR, CDR2 SFDVKD, per germline. The CDR3 consists of 18 residues. This sample is part of a study of post-analysis software for immune sequencing data. General study points: In patients, TRBV5-6, TRBV5-1 and TRBV20-1 belonged to four or five TRBV segments found more frequently than in controls.

Unique molecular identifiers were built into the TCR beta cDNA libraries. From the PCR reads, TCRdb called clonotypes with MiXCR, one entry per CDR3 protein. The sample includes over 700,000 distinct CDR3 sequences, 30% seen only once; the top ten take around 0.6%. Sequencing used blood. This TCR was recovered from a girl aged 10-17 years with multiple sclerosis. This chain connects TRBV24-1 to TRBJ2-3; 8 nucleotides align to TRBD2. This chain's CDR3 is CATSDLKTSESSTDTQYF. CDR3 DNA: TGTGCCACCAGTGATTTGAAGACTAGCGAGAGCTCCACAGATACGCAGTATTTT.